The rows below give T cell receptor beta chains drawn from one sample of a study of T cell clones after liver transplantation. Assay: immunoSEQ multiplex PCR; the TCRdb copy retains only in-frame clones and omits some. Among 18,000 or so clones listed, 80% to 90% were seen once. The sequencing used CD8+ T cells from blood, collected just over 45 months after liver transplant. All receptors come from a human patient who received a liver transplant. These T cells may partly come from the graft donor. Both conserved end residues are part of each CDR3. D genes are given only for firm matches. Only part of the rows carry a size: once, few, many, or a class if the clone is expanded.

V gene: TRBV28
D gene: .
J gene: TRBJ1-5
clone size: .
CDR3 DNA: TGTGCCAGCAGCCGCACACAGCCCCAGCATTTT
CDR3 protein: CASSRTQPQHF

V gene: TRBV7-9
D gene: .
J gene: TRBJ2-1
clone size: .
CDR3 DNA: TGTGCCAGCAGCTTAGCGAATCTGGTGGGAGGCCCGCCCGCGCCGTTCTTC
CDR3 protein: CASSLANLVGGPPAPFF

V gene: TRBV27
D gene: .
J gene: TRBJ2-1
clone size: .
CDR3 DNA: TGTGCCAGCAGCACAACCGGGACCTGGGGCTACAATGAGCAGTTCTTC
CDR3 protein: CASSTTGTWGYNEQFF

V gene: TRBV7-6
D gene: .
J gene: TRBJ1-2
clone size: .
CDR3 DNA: TGTGCCAGCAGCTTAGCGGCAGGACGGATGGACGGCTACACCTTC
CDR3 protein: CASSLAAGRMDGYTF

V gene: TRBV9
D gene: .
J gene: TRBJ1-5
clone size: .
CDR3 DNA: TGTGCCAGCAGCGTAGGGGGATCTAGCAATCAGCCCCAGCATTTT
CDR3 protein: CASSVGGSSNQPQHF

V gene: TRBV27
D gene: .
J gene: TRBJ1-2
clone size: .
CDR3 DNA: TGTGCCAGCAGTTTAGGGGCAGGCGTTAACTATGGCTACACCTTC
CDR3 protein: CASSLGAGVNYGYTF

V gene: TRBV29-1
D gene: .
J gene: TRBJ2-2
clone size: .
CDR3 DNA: TGCAGCGCCGAAGGGGGTACCGGGGAGCTGTTTTTT
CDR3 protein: CSAEGGTGELFF

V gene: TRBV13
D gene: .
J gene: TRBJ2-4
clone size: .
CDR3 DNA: TGTGCCAGCAGCAAGACAGTTGTAGCCAAAAACATTCAGTACTTC
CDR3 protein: CASSKTVVAKNIQYF

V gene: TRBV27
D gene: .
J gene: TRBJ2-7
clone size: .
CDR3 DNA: TGTGCCAGCAGTGAGAGACAGCTCCACCTCTCTGGATCCTACGAGCAGTACTTC
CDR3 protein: CASSERQLHLSGSYEQYF

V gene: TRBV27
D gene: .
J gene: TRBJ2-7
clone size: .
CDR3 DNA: TGTGCCAGCAGTTTAGCCAGCGGAGCTATCGAGCAGTACTTC
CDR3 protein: CASSLASGAIEQYF

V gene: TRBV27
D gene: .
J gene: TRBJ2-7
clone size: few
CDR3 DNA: TGTGCCAGCAGTTTGGCCGGGCACGAGCAGTACTTC
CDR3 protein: CASSLAGHEQYF

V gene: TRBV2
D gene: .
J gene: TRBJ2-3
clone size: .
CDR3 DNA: TGTGCCAGCAGCCCCATGAGGGGCACAGATACGCAGTATTTT
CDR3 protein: CASSPMRGTDTQYF

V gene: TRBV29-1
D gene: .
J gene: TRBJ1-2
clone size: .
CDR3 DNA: TGCAGCGTTGAAGGGGAACAGGGTAGGAGCTATGGCTACACCTTC
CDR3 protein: CSVEGEQGRSYGYTF

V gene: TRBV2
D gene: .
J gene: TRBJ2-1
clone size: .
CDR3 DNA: TGTGCCAGCAGTGACCAGAACAATGAGCAGTTCTTC
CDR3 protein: CASSDQNNEQFF

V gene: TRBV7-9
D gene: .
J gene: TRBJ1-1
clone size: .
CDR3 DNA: TGTGCCAGCAGGGACGGGGAGACTGAAGCTTTCTTT
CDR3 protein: CASRDGETEAFF

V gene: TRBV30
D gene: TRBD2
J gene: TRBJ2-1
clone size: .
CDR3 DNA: TGTGCCTGGGTTGAAATAGCGGGGGGAGGTGAGCAGTTCTTC
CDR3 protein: CAWVEIAGGGEQFF

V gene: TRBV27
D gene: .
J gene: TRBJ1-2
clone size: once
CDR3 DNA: TGTGCCAGCAGTTTAGTGGGGGGCGACTATGGCTACACCTTC
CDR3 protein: CASSLVGGDYGYTF

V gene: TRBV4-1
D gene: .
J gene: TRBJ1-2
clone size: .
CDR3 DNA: TGCGCCAGCAGCCAAGTAAGGGGAAAGTTAAACTATGGCTACACCTTC
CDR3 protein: CASSQVRGKLNYGYTF

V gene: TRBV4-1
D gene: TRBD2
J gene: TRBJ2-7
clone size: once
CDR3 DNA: TGCGCCAGCAGCCAGTTAGCGGGAGGTTACGAGCAGTACTTC
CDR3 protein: CASSQLAGGYEQYF

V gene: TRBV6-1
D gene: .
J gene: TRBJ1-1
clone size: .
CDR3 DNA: TGTGCCAGCAGTTGGGGGCGGATGAACACTGAAGCTTTCTTT
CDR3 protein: CASSWGRMNTEAFF

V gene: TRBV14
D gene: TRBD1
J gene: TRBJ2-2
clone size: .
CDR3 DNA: TGTGCCAGCAGCCACCTCCCGGGACAGGGGGGCGGGGAGCTGTTTTTT
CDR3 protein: CASSHLPGQGGGELFF

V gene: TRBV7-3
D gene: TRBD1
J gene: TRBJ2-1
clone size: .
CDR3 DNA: TGTGCCAGCACCCGTGGGACAGGGGGTGGGAATGAGCAGTTCTTC
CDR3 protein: CASTRGTGGGNEQFF

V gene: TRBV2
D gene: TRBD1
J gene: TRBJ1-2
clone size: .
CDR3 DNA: TGTGCCAGCAAGGGACAGGGCCTACCAGGCTACACCTTC
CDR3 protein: CASKGQGLPGYTF

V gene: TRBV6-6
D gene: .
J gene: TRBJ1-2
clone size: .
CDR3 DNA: TGTGCCAGCAGTTACATCCCGGCTAACTATGGCTACACCTTC
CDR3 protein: CASSYIPANYGYTF

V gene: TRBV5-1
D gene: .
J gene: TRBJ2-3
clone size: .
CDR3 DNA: TGCGCCAGCGCCCCTCCCCACTCTCTGGATACGCAGTATTTT
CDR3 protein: CASAPPHSLDTQYF

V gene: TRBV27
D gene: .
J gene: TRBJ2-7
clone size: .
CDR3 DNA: TGTGCCAGCAGGGGAGGGGGCGAGCAGTACTTC
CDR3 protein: CASRGGGEQYF

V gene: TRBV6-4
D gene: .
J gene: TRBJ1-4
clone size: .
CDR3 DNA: TGTGCCAGCAGTGTAAATAATGAAAAACTGTTTTTT
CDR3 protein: CASSVNNEKLFF

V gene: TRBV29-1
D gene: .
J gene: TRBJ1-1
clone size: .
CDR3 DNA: TGCAGCGCCTATCCGGGACACCACACTGAAGCTTTCTTT
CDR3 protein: CSAYPGHHTEAFF

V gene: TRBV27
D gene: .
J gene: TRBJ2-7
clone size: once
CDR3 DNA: TGTGCCAGCAGTTTAAGTCGATTCGGGGAGCAGTACTTC
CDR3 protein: CASSLSRFGEQYF

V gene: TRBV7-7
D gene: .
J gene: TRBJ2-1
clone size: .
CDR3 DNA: TGTGCTAGCAGCTTGGGTCCGGAGAATGAGCAGTTCTTC
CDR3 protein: CASSLGPENEQFF

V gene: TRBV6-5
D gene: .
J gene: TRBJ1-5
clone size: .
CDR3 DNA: TGTGCCAGCAGACCCTGGGGGGACGGTGATCAGCCCCAGCATTTT
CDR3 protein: CASRPWGDGDQPQHF

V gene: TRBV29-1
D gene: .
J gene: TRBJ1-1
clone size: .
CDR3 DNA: TGCAGCGTGCCCCAGGGGACTGAAGCTTTCTTT
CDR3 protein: CSVPQGTEAFF

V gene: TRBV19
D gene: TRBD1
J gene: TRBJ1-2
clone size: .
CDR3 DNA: TGTGCCAGTAGTATACCGACCGGGACAGCGTATGGCTACACCTTC
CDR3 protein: CASSIPTGTAYGYTF

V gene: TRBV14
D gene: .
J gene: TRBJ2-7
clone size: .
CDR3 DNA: TGTGCCAGCAGCCCGTTCGGGGCCACCTACGAGCAGTACTTC
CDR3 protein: CASSPFGATYEQYF

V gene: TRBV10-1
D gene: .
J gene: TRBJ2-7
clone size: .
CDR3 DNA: TGCGCCAGCAGTTCTAGCCCGGGCGAGCAGTACTTC
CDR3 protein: CASSSSPGEQYF

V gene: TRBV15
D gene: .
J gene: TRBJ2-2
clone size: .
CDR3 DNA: TGTGCCACCAGCAGCCGGAACACCGGGGAGCTGTTTTTT
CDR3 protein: CATSSRNTGELFF

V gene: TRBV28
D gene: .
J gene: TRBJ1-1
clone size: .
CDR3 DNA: TGTGCCAGCAGTTTAGTGACACGGGGGGAAGCTTTCTTT
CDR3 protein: CASSLVTRGEAFF

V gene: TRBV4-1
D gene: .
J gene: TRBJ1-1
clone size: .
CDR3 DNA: TGCGCCAGCAGCCAAGTAGCGCGGAACACTGAAGCTTTCTTT
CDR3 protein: CASSQVARNTEAFF

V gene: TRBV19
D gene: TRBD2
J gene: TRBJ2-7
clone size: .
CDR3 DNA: TGTGCCAGTAGTATAGCGGGGGGAATGAGAACCTACGAGCAGTACTTC
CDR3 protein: CASSIAGGMRTYEQYF

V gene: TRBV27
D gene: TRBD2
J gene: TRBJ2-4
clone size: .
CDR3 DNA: TGTGCCAGCAGTTCTCAGGGACTACACATTCAGTACTTC
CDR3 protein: CASSSQGLHIQYF

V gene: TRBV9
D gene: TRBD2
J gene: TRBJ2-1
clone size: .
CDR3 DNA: TGTGCCAGCAGCGAACTAGCGGGAGGCTACAATGAGCAGTTCTTC
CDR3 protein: CASSELAGGYNEQFF

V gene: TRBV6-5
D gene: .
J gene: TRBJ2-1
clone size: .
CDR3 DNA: TGTGCCAGCAGCCTAGGACCGAGCTCCTACAATGAGCAGTTCTTC
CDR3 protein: CASSLGPSSYNEQFF

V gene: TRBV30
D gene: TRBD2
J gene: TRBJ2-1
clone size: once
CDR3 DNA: TGTGCCTGGGACGGGGGACTAGGCTTTAATGAGCAGTTCTTC
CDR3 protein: CAWDGGLGFNEQFF

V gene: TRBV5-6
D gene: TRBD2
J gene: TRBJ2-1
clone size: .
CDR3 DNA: TGTGCCAGCAGCCGAGCGGTAGGGACTAGCGGGAAAGAGCAGTTCTTC
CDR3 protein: CASSRAVGTSGKEQFF

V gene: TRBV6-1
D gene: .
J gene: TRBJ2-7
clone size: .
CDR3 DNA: TGTGCCAGCAGGCTGACAGGAACCCCCTACGAGCAGTACTTC
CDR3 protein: CASRLTGTPYEQYF